This T cell receptor (beta chain) derives from a study of monozygotic twins with inflammatory bowel disease (dated by TCRdb to between 2018 and 2021). Looking at the study overall: In total, about 30 monozygotic twin pairs made up the full study: 19 Danish pairs, all IBD-discordant, plus nine German pairs, of which four were IBD-concordant and five were IBD-discordant. Within discordant pairs, disease-associated traits were sought mainly by comparing IBD patients with their genetically identical healthy co-twins. Each individual had, on average, about 151 000 unique TCRalpha sequences and 181 000 unique TCRbeta sequences available for analysis.

The research as a whole found: IBD patients shared fewer clonotypes with other individuals than healthy twins did, most markedly in patients showing signs of disease activity. A decrease in TCRbeta repertoire diversity, as measured by inverse Simpson index, was observed in IBD patients compared with their healthy co-twins. Repertoire similarity did not differ between concordant and discordant twins, possibly due to limited statistical power. The analysis was unable to tell different T cell subtypes apart. Background noise and inter-individual variability may have been introduced into the repertoires by the differing immunosuppressive treatments among patients. The results gave no support for a single strong signal or clonotype linked to IBD.

With regard to this clonotype: Its antigen is currently not known.

Libraries were built with 5' RACE. For each TCR library, approximately 3,700 ng of total RNA was used. For each sample, cDNA synthesis was carried out in eight separate reactions using SMARTScribe reverse transcriptase. During cDNA synthesis, template switching was used to introduce unique molecular identifiers that contained a 6-nucleotide sample barcode. Amplification of TCRalpha and TCRbeta cDNA involved two nested PCRs of roughly 17 and 9 cycles, and each PCR was followed by bead purification. Before amplification, cDNA was treated with uracil DNA-glycosylase and purified using the QIAquick PCR purification kit. In the second PCR, Illumina TruSeq-compatible adapters and sample-specific barcodes were added. TapeStation and Qubit were used to check library quality and concentration, and approximately 5.4 ng of each library was pooled. The pooled libraries were sequenced with 2 x 100 bp reads and custom sequencing primers on an Illumina HiSeq2500 single-index Rapid Run. In the authors' own workflow: UMI-based consensus assembly with MiGEC version 1.2.6 was used to correct PCR and sequencing errors. MiXCR version 2.1.1 handled V(D)J alignment, clonotype assembly and CDR3 extraction. Normalisation of gene usage, clonotype sharing and MAIT/NKT TCR abundance was achieved by analysing the top 1000, 10 000 and 20 000 clonotypes per sample. After downsampling to 27 000 UMIs, diversity was calculated as the inverse Simpson index using the vegan R package. Paired Mann-Whitney U tests on discordant twin pairs were used, with Benjamini-Hochberg multiple-testing correction. Following reprocessing of the reads by TCRdb, the data hold one row per CDR3 protein sequence and no DNA is available. None of the V and J calls come from the authors' own analysis; TCRdb made them. The sample's records list around 450,000 distinct CDR3 sequences. Clones ranked in the top ten supply 2.4% of the sample.

From each donor, a roughly 2.6 ml peripheral blood sample was collected into PAXgene tubes and stored at -80 degrees C. Without any T cell sorting, total RNA was extracted from whole blood using the PAXgene blood miRNA kit on an automated QIAcube. Deep TCRalpha and TCRbeta repertoire profiling with unique molecular barcoding was performed on peripheral blood of monozygotic twin pairs concordant or discordant for inflammatory bowel disease. Smoking habits were recorded for all twin pairs, and each individual was classified as a current, former or never smoker. The CDR3 covers 17 residues, taking in both the cysteine and the phenylalanine. No nucleotide data were recorded. CDR1 and CDR2 are read off the germline V gene as SGHRS and YFSETQ.

This clonotype was obtained from a human donor with ulcerative colitis or Crohn's disease, or a healthy co-twin of an affected twin (not recorded which). Sequencing used blood. The chain is encoded by TRBV5-1 joined to TRBJ2-3; as DNA is missing, the TRBD1 call by TCRdb cannot be tested. CDR3 protein: CASSPAVERDLTDTQYF.